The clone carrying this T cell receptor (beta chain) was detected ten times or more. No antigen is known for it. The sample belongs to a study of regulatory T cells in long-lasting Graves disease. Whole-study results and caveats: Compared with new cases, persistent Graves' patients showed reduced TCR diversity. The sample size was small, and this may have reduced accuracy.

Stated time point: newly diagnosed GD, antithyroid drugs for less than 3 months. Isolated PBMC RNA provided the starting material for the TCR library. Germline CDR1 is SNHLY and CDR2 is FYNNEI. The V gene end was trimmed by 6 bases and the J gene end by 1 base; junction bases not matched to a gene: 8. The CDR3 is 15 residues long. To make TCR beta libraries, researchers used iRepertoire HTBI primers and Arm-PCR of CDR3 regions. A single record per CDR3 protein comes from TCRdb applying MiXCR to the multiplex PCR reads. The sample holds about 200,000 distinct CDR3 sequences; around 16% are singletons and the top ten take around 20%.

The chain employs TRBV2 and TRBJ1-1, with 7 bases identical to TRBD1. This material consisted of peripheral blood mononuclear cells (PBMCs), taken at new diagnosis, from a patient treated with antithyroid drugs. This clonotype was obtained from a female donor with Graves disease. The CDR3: CASRYSRGANTEAFF. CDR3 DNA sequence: TGTGCCAGCAGGTATTCCAGGGGGGCGAACACTGAAGCTTTCTTT. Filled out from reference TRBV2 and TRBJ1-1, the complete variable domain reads EPEVTQTPSHQVTQMGQEVILRCVPISNHLYFYWYRQILGQKVEFLVSFYNNEISEKSEIFDDQFSVERPDGSNFTLKIRSTKLEDSAMYFCASRYSRGANTEAFFGQGTRLTVV.